This T cell receptor (beta chain) stems from a study of T-cell reconstitution after alpha-beta-depleted transplantation in children. The CDR3 is 12 amino acids. Trimming took off 6 bases at V and 4 bases at J, with 12 bases between the two ends. Germline CDR1 reads SQVTM; CDR2 reads ANQGSEA. At least ten counts were recorded for this clonotype. Preparation of the TCRbeta library used unique molecular identifiers. TCRdb re-called the PCR reads with MiXCR, one entry per CDR3 protein. Altogether 200,000 to 250,000 distinct CDR3 sequences are present, 12% being singletons, with the ten largest covering around 3%.

Material: PBMCs from the stem cell graft donor, obtained from the stem cell graft. The V call is TRBV29-1, the J call TRBJ1-2; no reliable D call. This receptor was taken from a human donor who donated a stem cell graft to a child with acute lymphoblastic leukemia. The CDR3 region is CSVGREGYGYTF. In nucleotides, the CDR3 is TGCAGCGTGGGTAGGGAGGGCTATGGCTACACCTTC.